The entry that follows covers one T cell receptor (beta chain) sequence. These data originate in a study of technical replicates of blood from a few donors. The CDR3 contains 15 residues. The germline V gene has CDR1 KGHSH and CDR2 LQKENI. The V gene lost 0 bases and the J gene lost 4 bases, with 10 bases spanning the gap. Sequencing was performed with immunoSEQ multiplex PCR; in TCRdb, only in-frame clones are kept and a portion is missing. The table records over 50,000 clones, around nine tenths of them present only once. The material sequenced was PBMCs. The chain employs TRBV18 and TRBJ1-3, with D maybe TRBD1 (5 bases). This TCR derives from a human donor in good health. Some clones in this sample may be carry-over from other donors' samples. The CDR3, as DNA: TGTGCCAGCTCACCACCTGGGGCAACCGGAAACACCATATATTTT. Protein sequence: CASSPPGATGNTIYF.